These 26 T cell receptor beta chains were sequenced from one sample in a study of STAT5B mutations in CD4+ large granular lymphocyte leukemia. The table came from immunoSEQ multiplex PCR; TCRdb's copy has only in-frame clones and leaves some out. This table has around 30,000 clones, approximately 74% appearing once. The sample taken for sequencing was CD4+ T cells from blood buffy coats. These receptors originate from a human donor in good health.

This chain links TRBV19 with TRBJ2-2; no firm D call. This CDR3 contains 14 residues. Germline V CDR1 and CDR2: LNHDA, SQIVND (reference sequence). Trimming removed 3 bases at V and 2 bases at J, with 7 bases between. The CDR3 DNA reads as TGTGCCAGTAGTATCTCGGCCAACACCGGGGAGCTGTTTTTT. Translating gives CASSISANTGELFF.

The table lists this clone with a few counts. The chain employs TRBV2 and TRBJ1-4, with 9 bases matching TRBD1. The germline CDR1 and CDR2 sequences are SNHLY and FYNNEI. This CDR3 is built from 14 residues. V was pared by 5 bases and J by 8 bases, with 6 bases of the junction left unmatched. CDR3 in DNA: TGTGCCAGCAGTACAGGGGGCGAAATAGAAAAACTGTTTTTT. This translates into CASSTGGEIEKLFF.

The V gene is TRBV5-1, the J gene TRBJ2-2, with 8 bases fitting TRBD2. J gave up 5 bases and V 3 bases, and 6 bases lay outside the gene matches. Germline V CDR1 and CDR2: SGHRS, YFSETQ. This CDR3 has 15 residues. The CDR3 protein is CASSSSGSYTGELFF. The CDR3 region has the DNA TGCGCCAGCAGCTCGAGCGGGAGTTATACCGGGGAGCTGTTTTTT.

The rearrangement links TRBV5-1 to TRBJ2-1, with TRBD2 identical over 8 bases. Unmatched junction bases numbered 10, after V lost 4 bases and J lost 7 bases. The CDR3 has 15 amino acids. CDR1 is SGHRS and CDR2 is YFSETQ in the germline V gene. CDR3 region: CASSRTSGYMNEQFF. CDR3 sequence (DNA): TGCGCCAGCAGCCGCACTAGCGGTTATATGAATGAGCAGTTCTTC.

The CDR3 loop reads CASSLSTWGGDEQFF. The DNA for the CDR3 is TGTGCCAGCAGCCTATCCACTTGGGGGGGCGATGAGCAGTTCTTC. The chain uses TRBV5-6 and TRBJ2-1; possible D gene TRBD2, 7 bases. The germline V and J ends were trimmed by 4 bases and 8 bases, with 19 bases remaining between them. Germline V gene lookup returns CDR1 SGHDT and CDR2 YYEEEE. This CDR3 contains 15 residues.

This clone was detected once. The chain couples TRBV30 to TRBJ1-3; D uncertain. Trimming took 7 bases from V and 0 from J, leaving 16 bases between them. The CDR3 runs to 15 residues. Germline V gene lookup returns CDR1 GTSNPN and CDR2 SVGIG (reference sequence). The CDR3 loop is CAYKNRIFSGNTIYF. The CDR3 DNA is TGTGCCTATAAAAACAGAATCTTCTCTGGAAACACCATATATTTT. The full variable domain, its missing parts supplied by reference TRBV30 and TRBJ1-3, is SQTIHQWPATLVQPVGSPLSLECTVEGTSNPNLYWYRQAAGRGLQLLFYSVGIGQISSEVPQNLSASRPQDRQFILSSKKLLLSDSGFYLCAYKNRIFSGNTIYFGEGSWLTVV.

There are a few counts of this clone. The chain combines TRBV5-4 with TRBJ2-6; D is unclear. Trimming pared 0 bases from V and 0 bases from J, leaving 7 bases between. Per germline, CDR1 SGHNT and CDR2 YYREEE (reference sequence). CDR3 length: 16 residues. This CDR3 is CASSLDPGSGANVLTF. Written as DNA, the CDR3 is TGTGCCAGCAGCTTGGACCCAGGCTCTGGGGCCAACGTCCTGACTTTC.

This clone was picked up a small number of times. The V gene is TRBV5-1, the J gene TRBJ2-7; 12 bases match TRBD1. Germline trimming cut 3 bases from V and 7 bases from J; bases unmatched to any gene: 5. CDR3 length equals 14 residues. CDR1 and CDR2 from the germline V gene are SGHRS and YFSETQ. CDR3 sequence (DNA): TGCGCCAGCAGCTGGGGACAGGGGGCAGGGGAGCAGTACTTC. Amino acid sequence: CASSWGQGAGEQYF.

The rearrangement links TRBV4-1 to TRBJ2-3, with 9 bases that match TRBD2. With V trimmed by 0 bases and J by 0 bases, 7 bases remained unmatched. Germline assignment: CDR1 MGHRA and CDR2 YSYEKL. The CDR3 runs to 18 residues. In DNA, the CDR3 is TGCGCCAGCAGCCAAGAAATTAGCGGGGGCGTTAGCACAGATACGCAGTATTTT. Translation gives CASSQEISGGVSTDTQYF.

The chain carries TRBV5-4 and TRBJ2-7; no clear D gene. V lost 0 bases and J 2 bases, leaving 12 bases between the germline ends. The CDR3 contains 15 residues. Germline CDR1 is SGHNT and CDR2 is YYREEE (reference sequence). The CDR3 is CASSLDPPGTYEQYF. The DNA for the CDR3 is TGTGCCAGCAGCTTGGACCCTCCCGGTACCTACGAGCAGTACTTC.

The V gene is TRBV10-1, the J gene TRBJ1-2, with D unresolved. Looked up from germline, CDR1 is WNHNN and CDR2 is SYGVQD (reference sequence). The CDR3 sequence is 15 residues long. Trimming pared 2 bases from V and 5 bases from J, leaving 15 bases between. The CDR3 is CASSERPQAGYGYTF. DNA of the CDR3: TGCGCCAGCAGTGAGCGGCCCCAAGCGGGGTATGGCTACACCTTC.

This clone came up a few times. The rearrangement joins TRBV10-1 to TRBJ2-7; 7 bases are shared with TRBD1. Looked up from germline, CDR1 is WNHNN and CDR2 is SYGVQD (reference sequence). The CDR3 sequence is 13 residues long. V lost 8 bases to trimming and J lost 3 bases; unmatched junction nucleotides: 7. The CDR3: CASPRQGSYEQYF. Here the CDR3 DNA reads TGCGCCAGCCCCCGACAGGGAAGCTACGAGCAGTACTTC.

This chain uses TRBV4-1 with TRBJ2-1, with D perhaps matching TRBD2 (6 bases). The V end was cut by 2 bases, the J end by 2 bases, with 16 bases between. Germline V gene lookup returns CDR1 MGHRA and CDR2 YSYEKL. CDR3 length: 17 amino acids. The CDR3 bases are TGCGCCAGCAGCCAATTCGTTAGCGGCATCCCCTACAATGAGCAGTTCTTC. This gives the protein CASSQFVSGIPYNEQFF.

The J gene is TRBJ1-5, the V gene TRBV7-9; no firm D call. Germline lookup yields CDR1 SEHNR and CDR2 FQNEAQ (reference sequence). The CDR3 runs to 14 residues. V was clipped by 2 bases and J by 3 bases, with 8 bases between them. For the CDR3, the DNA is TGTGCCAGCAGCTTAAAGGGATCCAATCAGCCCCAGCATTTT. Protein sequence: CASSLKGSNQPQHF.

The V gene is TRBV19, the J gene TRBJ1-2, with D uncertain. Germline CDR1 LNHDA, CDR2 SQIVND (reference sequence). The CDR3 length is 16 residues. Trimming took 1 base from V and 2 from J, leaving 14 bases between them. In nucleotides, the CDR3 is TGTGCCAGTAGTATAGTCGGGTGGGGAGACAACTATGGCTACACCTTC. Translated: CASSIVGWGDNYGYTF.

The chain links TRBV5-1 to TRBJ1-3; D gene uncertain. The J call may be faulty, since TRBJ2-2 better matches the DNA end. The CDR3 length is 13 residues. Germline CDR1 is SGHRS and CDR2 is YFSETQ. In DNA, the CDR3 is TGCGCCAGCAGCCCCCTATACACCGGGGAGCTGTTTTTT. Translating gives CASSPLYTGELFF.

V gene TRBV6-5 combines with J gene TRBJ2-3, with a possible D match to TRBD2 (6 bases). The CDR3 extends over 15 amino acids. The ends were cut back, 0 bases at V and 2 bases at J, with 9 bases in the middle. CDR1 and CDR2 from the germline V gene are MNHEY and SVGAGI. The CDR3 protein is CASSYSGGVTDTQYF. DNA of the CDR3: TGTGCCAGCAGTTACTCGGGCGGGGTCACAGATACGCAGTATTTT.

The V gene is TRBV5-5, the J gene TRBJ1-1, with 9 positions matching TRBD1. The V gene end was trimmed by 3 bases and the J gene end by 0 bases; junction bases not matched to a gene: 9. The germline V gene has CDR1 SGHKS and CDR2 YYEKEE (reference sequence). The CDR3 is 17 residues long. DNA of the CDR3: TGTGCCAGCAGCTCGACAGGGGGTGCCTTAATGAACACTGAAGCTTTCTTT. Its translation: CASSSTGGALMNTEAFF.

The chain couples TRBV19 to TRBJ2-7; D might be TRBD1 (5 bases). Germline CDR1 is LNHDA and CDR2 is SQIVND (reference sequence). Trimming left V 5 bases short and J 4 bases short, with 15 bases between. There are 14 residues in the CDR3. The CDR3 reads CASSGQSGAYEQYF. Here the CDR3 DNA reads TGTGCCAGTAGTGGACAATCCGGTGCTTACGAGCAGTACTTC.

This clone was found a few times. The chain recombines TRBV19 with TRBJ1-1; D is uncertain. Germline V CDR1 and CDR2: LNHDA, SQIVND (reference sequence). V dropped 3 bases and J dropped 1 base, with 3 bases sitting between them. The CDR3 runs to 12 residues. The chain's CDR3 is CASSIQNTEAFF. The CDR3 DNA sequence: TGTGCCAGTAGTATTCAGAACACTGAAGCTTTCTTT.

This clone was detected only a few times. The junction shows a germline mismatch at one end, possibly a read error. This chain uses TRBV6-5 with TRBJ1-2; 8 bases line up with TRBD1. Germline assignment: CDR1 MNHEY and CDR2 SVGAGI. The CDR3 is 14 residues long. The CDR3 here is CASSRDRNFPAAAF. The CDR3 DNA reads TGTGCCAGCAGCCGGGACAGGAATTTTCCGGCTGCTGCCTTC.

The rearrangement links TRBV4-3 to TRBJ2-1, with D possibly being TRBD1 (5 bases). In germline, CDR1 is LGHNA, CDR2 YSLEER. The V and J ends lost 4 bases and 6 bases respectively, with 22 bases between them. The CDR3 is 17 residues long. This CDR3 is CASSPRVAQGGPNEQFF. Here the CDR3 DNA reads TGCGCCAGCAGCCCCAGAGTGGCGCAGGGTGGGCCCAATGAGCAGTTCTTC.

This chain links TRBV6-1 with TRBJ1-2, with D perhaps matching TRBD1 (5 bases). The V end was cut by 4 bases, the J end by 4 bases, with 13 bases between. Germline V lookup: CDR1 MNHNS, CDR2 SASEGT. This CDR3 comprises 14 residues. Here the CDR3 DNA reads TGTGCCAGCAGTGCGGGGGTCGAGATCTATGGCTACACCTTC. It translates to CASSAGVEIYGYTF.

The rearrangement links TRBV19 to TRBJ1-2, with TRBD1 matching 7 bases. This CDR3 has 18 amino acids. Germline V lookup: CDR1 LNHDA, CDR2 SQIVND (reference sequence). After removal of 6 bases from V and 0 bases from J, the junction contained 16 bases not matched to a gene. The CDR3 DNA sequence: TGTGCCAGTAGCCTCTCATTATGGGACAGCGCTACTAACTATGGCTACACCTTC. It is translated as CASSLSLWDSATNYGYTF. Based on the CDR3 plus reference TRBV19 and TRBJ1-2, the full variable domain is DGGITQSPKYLFRKEGQNVTLSCEQNLNHDAMYWYRQDPGQGLRLIYYSQIVNDFQKGDIAEGYSVSREKKESFPLTVTSAQKNPTAFYLCASSLSLWDSATNYGYTFGSGTRLTVV.

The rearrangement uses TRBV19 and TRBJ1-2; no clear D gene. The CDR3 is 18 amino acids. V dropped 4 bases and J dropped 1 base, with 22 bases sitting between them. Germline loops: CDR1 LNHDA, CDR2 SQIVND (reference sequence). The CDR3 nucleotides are TGTGCCAGTAGTACCCGGACGGAGGATTACTTTTTTAACTATGGCTACACCTTC. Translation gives CASSTRTEDYFFNYGYTF.

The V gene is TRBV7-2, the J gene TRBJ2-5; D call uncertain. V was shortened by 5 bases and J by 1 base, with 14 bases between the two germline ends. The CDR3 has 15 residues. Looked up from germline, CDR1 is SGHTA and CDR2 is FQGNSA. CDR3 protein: CASSPQATSQETQYF. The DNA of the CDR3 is TGTGCCAGCAGCCCCCAGGCCACCTCCCAAGAGACCCAGTACTTC.